The clone carrying this T cell receptor (beta chain) occurred a few times. Its antigen is currently unknown. Gene names and germline refer to mouse. The read falls 4 residues short of the CDR3 end, and the missing part is taken from the germline J gene. The data originate from a study of CD8+ T cells in alopecia areata. Study details: Female C3H/HeJ mice aged about 7-10 weeks received skin from approximately 6-12-month-old C3H/HeJ donors with spontaneous alopecia. Findings of the study overall: Mouse data revealed clearer TCR sharing than patient data did, a gap possibly tied to HLA. Normal skin contains resident alphabeta T cells, and these are also sequenced in scalp samples. Affected lesional scalp, above all in alopecia totalis/universalis, was more clonal than normal scalp.

Trimming stripped 4 bases from V and 0 bases from J, with 6 bases between. This CDR3 has 13 amino acids. Germline CDR1 reads FNHDT; CDR2 reads SITEND (reference sequence). Pooled cells of cutaneous lymph node origin were sorted on CD4, CD8alpha, NKG2D, NKG2ACE and other markers. cDNA serving as the sequencing template came from extracted, reverse transcribed RNA. TCRdb's copy holds only in-frame clones and misses some; the assay was immunoSEQ multiplex PCR. The repertoire consists of around 290,000 clones, none detected only once. The sequence came from a C3H/HeJ mouse with alopecia areata. These mice share the MHC haplotype H2-k. The sample was CD4+ T cells sorted from a lymph node. The chain couples TRBV19 to TRBJ2-4; no reliable D call. The CDR3 bases that were read are TGTGCCAGCAGTCTGGATAGTCAAAAC. Amino acids: CASSLDSQN. The complete CDR3 reads CASSLDSQNTLYF.